This passage covers 18 T cell receptor beta chains from one sample sequenced in a study of response to subunit inactivated influenza vaccine. TCRdb re-called the RT-PCR reads through MiXCR, storing one row per CDR3 protein. This repertoire shows approximately 700,000 distinct CDR3 sequences, about a sixth found once; its top ten account for approximately 10%. The specimen was PBMCs from blood, collected roughly 12 days after vaccination. Receptors were obtained from a middle-aged man who received an inactivated influenza vaccine.

This clonotype was seen only a few times. This chain links TRBV6-2 or TRBV6-3 with TRBJ1-1; D possibly corresponds to TRBD1 (5 bases). With 2 bases removed from V and 11 bases from J, the gap between germline ends came to 18 bases. In germline, CDR1 is MNHEY, CDR2 SVGEGT. The CDR3 is 14 amino acids. CDR3 protein: CASSYTLGPLGAFF. DNA for the CDR3: TGTGCCAGCAGTTACACCCTGGGGCCCCTCGGGGCTTTCTTT.

This clonotype appeared a few times. The chain combines TRBV4-2 with TRBJ2-1, with D possibly being TRBD2 (5 bases). This CDR3 is built from 16 residues. The V and J ends lost 0 bases and 5 bases respectively, with 14 bases between them. Germline CDR1 reads LGHNA; CDR2 reads YNFKEQ. CDR3 nucleotide sequence: TGTGCCAGCAGCCAAGATCTGGACCCGCGGGACAATGAGCAGTTCTTC. Translation gives CASSQDLDPRDNEQFF.

This clonotype was detected many times. The chain has TRBV29-1 and TRBJ2-2; perhaps TRBD2 as D (6 bases). This CDR3 contains 14 residues. Germline V gives CDR1 SQVTM, CDR2 ANQGSEA. Trimming left V 3 bases short and J 4 bases short, with 12 bases between. The CDR3, as DNA: TGCAGCGTTGAGCGGGGTTCGGGCACCGGGGAGCTGTTTTTT. It yields the protein CSVERGSGTGELFF.

This sequence joins TRBV10-3 and TRBJ1-6; no reliable D call. The germline CDR1 and CDR2 sequences are ENHRY and SYGVKD. This CDR3 contains 13 residues. Trimming left V 10 bases short and J 4 bases short, with 11 bases between. CDR3 region: CATKLEYNSPLHF. DNA of the CDR3: TGTGCCACGAAATTGGAATATAATTCACCCCTCCACTTT.

This clonotype was recorded a few times. The rearrangement links TRBV20-1 to TRBJ2-7, with TRBD1 matching 9 bases. Trimming took 0 bases from V and 4 from J; bases not matched to a gene: 7. The V gene's germline CDR1 is DFQATT and CDR2 SNEGSKA (reference sequence). There are 15 residues in the CDR3. The CDR3 nucleotides are TGCAGTGCTAGAGATTGGGACAGGGTGGAGTACGAGCAGTACTTC. Amino acids: CSARDWDRVEYEQYF.

The J gene is TRBJ2-2, the V gene TRBV12-3 or TRBV12-4, with TRBD2 as a possible D gene (6 bases). CDR3 length: 15 residues. V gave up 0 bases and J gave up 9 bases, with 14 bases separating them. The DNA for the CDR3 is TGTGCCAGCAGTTTAGCGCGGGAAACCCTTCGGGAGCTGTTTTTT. Protein sequence: CASSLARETLRELFF.

The chain is built from TRBV29-1 and TRBJ2-2; a possible D gene is TRBD1 (6 bases). CDR1 and CDR2 (germline): SQVTM, ANQGSEA. V lost 4 bases to trimming and J lost 8 bases, with 17 bases between them. The CDR3 covers 14 residues. CDR3 DNA sequence: TGCAGCGTTGTGACAGGAACGGGCGGAGGGGAGCTGTTTTTT. It is translated as CSVVTGTGGGELFF.

This chain joins TRBV12-3 or TRBV12-4 and TRBJ1-1; D not resolved. V was cut by 6 bases and J by 11 bases, with 16 bases left in between. This CDR3 comprises 12 residues. The CDR3 sequence is CASRQRRAPAFF. The CDR3 DNA reads as TGTGCCAGCAGGCAAAGGCGGGCGCCGGCTTTCTTT.

The chain employs TRBV2 and TRBJ1-2; 10 bases fit TRBD1. The germline gives CDR1 SNHLY, CDR2 FYNNEI. This CDR3 region has 14 residues. The V segment lost 2 bases and the J segment 7 bases; nucleotides outside the gene matches: 4. The CDR3: CASSEQGQGSGYTF. For the CDR3, the DNA is TGTGCCAGCAGTGAACAGGGACAGGGGTCTGGCTACACCTTC.

The chain recombines TRBV19 with TRBJ2-1, with D possibly matching TRBD1 (6 bases). Between the trimmed V and J ends, which lost 2 bases and 3 bases, there was a span of 11 bases. This CDR3 region has 15 residues. Germline-derived CDR1 and CDR2 are LNHDA and SQIVND (reference sequence). CDR3 bases: TGTGCCAGTAGTATAACGAGGGGGAGCTACAATGAGCAGTTCTTC. As protein: CASSITRGSYNEQFF.

The chain employs TRBV5-1 and TRBJ2-5; TRBD1 is a possible D gene (5 bases). This CDR3 region has 14 residues. With 4 bases removed from V and 7 bases from J, the gap between germline ends came to 17 bases. From germline, CDR1 is SGHRS and CDR2 YFSETQ. CDR3 protein: CASSKGQVDGTQYF. The CDR3 bases are TGCGCCAGCAGCAAAGGACAAGTGGACGGGACCCAGTACTTC.

This clonotype was seen only a few times. The chain links TRBV5-6 to TRBJ1-2; D uncertain. The V gene's germline CDR1 is SGHDT and CDR2 YYEEEE. V lost 4 bases to trimming and J lost 13 bases, with 14 bases between them. The CDR3 totals 11 residues. In DNA form, the CDR3 reads TGTGCCAGCAGCCGCACCTCGAGGTGCACCTTC. Translation gives CASSRTSRCTF.

This rearrangement joins TRBV24-1 to TRBJ1-4, with 10 bases lining up with TRBD1. From germline, CDR1 is KGHDR and CDR2 SFDVKD. The CDR3 sequence is 15 residues long. V trimming: 3 bases; J trimming: 8 bases; junction bases outside the gene matches: 5. CDR3 amino acids: CATSDSGTGEEKLFF. The CDR3 DNA reads TGTGCCACCAGTGATAGCGGGACAGGGGAAGAAAAACTGTTTTTT.

V gene TRBV20-1 combines with J gene TRBJ1-5; possibly TRBD1 for D (5 bases). The CDR3 is made up of 17 amino acids. V lost 2 bases, J lost 2 bases, and 19 bases lay in between. Looked up from germline, CDR1 is DFQATT and CDR2 is SNEGSKA (reference sequence). This chain's CDR3 is CSARRPGHRLGNQPQHF. The CDR3 DNA is TGCAGTGCTAGACGCCCCGGACATCGTTTGGGCAATCAGCCCCAGCATTTT.

The chain links TRBV11-2 to TRBJ2-5; possible D gene TRBD2, 6 bases. The V gene's germline CDR1 is SGHAT and CDR2 FQNNGV. Trimming left V 1 base short and J 1 base short, with 10 bases between. The CDR3 consists of 15 residues. The CDR3 sequence: CASSLGGLVQETQYF. In nucleotides, the CDR3 is TGTGCCAGCAGCTTAGGGGGACTGGTCCAAGAGACCCAGTACTTC.

This clonotype appeared a few times. The chain employs TRBV5-1 and TRBJ1-5, with 10 bases fitting TRBD1. The CDR3 is 14 amino acids. Germline V gene data show CDR1 as SGHRS and CDR2 as YFSETQ. Trimming removed 4 bases from V and 7 bases from J; junction bases left unmatched: 5. CDR3 loop: CASSHGTGDQPQHF. The CDR3 DNA follows: TGCGCCAGCAGCCACGGGACAGGGGACCAGCCCCAGCATTTT.

As DNA, the CDR3 is TGCGCCAGCAGCTTCGGCGCAGGGTCCTACGAGCAGTACTTC. It encodes CASSFGAGSYEQYF. This chain joins TRBV5-1 and TRBJ2-7; weak D call: TRBD1 (5 bases). The V end was cut by 2 bases, the J end by 1 base, with 10 bases between. This CDR3 is 14 amino acids long. Germline CDR1 is SGHRS and CDR2 is YFSETQ.

V and J are TRBV3-1 and TRBJ2-7; 9 bases are shared with TRBD1. Germline-derived CDR1 and CDR2 are LGHDT and YNNKEL (reference sequence). J lost 4 bases, V lost 0 bases, and 7 bases had no gene match. The CDR3 length is 16 residues. The CDR3 bases are TGTGCCAGCAGCCAAGAAACTGGGACAGGGATTTACGAGCAGTACTTC. This gives the protein CASSQETGTGIYEQYF.